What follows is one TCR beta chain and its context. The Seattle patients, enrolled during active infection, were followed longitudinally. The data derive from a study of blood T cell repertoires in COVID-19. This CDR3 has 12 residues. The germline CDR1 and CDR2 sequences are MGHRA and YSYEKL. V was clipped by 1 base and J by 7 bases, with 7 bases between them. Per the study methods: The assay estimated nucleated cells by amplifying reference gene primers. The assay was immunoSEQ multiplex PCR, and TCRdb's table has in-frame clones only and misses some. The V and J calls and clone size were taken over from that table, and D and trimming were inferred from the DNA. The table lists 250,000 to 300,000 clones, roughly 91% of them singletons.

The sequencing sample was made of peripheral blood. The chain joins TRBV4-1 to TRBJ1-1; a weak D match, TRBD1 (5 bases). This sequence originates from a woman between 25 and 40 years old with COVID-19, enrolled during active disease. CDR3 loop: CASSQGGVEAFF. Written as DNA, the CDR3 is TGCGCCAGCAGCCAAGGGGGGGTTGAAGCTTTCTTT.